This TCR beta chain was profiled in a study of cytomegalovirus exposure and HLA in healthy donors. As for the study in general: It was reported in a later analysis that the same platform had been used for the 120 validation repertoires as for the roughly 700 first-cohort repertoires. Notes on the study in general: Both high specificity and high sensitivity reportedly marked the classifier's diagnosis of cytomegalovirus status. The study flagged approximately 180 TCR beta chains as cytomegalovirus-associated.

The CDR3 is 13 residues long. V shed 1 base and J 8 bases; nucleotides not matched to a gene: 6. CDR1 and CDR2 (germline): SQVTM, ANQGSEA. Produced via immunoSEQ multiplex PCR; TCRdb's table is partial and in-frame only. The sample lists around 150,000 clones, less than 95% occurring once. Regarding this clone: The antigen remains undetermined.

The source of this sequence is a young woman in good health and CMV-seropositive. The sequencing sample was made of PBMCs. This chain links TRBV29-1 with TRBJ1-2; the match to TRBD1 covers 8 bases. The CDR3 coding sequence is TGCAGCGTTGAAGGGGGGGACAGGCGGGGCTACACCTTC. It encodes CSVEGGDRRGYTF. Together with reference TRBV29-1 and TRBJ1-2, the CDR3 gives the full variable domain: SAVISQKPSRDICQRGTSLTIQCQVDSQVTMMFWYRQQPGQSLTLIATANQGSEATYESGFVIDKFPISRPNLTFSTLTVSNMSPEDSSIYLCSVEGGDRRGYTFGSGTRLTVV.